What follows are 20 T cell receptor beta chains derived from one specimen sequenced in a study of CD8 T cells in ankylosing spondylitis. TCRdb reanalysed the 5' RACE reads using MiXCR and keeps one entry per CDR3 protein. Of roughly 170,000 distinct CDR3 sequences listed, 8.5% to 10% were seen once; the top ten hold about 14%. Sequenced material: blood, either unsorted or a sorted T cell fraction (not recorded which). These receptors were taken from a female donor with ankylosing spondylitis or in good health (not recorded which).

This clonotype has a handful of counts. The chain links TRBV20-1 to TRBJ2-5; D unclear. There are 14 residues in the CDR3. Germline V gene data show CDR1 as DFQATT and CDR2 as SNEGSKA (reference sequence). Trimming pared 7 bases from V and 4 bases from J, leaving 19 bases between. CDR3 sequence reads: CSGDGSAGGETQYF. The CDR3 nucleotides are TGCAGTGGGGATGGAAGTGCAGGTGGAGAGACCCAGTACTTC.

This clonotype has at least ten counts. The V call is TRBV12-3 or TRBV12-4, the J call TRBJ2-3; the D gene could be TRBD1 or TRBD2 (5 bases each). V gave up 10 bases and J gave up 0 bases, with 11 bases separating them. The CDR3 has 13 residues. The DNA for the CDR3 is TGTGCCATCGGGACCGCTAGCACAGATACGCAGTATTTT. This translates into CAIGTASTDTQYF.

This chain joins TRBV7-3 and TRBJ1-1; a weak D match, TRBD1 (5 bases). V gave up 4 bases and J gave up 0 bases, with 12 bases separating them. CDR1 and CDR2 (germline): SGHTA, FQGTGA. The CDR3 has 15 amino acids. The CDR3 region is CASSWQGPVNTEAFF. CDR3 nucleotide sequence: TGTGCCAGCAGCTGGCAGGGACCGGTGAACACTGAAGCTTTCTTT.

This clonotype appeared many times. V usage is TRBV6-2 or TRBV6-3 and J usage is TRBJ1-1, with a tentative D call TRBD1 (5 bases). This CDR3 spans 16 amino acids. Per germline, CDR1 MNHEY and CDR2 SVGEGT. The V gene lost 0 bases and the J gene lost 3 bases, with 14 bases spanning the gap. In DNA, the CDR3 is TGTGCCAGCAGTTACTCGAGAGACAGAGGGGACACTGAAGCTTTCTTT. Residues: CASSYSRDRGDTEAFF.

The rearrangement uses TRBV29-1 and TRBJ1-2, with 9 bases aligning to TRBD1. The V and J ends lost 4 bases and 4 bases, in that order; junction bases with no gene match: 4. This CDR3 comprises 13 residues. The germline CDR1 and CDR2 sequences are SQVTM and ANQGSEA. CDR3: CSVAGQGGYGYTF. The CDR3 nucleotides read TGCAGCGTTGCGGGACAGGGAGGCTATGGCTACACCTTC.

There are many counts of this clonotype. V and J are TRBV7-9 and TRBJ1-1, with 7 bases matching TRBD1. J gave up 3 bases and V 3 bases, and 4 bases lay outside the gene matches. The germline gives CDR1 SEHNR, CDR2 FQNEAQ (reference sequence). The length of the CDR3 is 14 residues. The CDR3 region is CASSFGTDYTEAFF. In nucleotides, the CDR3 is TGTGCCAGCAGCTTCGGGACAGATTACACTGAAGCTTTCTTT.

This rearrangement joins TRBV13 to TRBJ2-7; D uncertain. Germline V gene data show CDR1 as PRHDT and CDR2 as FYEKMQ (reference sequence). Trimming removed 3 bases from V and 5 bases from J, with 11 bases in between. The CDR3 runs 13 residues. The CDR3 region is CASSFGVQNEQYF. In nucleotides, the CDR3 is TGTGCCAGCAGCTTTGGGGTTCAAAACGAGCAGTACTTC.

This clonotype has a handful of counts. The CDR3 DNA reads as TGTGCCAGCAGCTTAAGGGACTATGTTTACAATGAGCAGTTCTTC. It is translated as CASSLRDYVYNEQFF. The chain recombines TRBV7-2 with TRBJ2-1; TRBD2 aligns across 7 bases. This CDR3 is built from 15 residues. J was trimmed by 4 bases and V by 2 bases; bases with no gene match: 5. Germline V lookup: CDR1 SGHTA, CDR2 FQGNSA.

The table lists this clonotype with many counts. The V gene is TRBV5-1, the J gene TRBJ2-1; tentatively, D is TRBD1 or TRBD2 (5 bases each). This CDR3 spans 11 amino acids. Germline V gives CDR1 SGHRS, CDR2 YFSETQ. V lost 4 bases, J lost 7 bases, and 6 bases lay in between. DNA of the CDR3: TGCGCCAGCAGCGAGGGGAATGAGCAGTTCTTC. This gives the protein CASSEGNEQFF.

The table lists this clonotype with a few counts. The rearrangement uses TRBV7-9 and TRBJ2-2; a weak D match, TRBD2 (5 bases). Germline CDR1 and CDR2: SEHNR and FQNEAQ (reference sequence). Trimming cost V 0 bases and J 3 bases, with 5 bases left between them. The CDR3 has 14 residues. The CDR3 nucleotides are TGTGCCAGCAGCTTAGCGAGGGACACCGGGGAGCTGTTTTTT. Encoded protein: CASSLARDTGELFF. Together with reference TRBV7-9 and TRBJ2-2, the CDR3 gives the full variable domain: DTGVSQNPRHKITKRGQNVTFRCDPISEHNRLYWYRQTLGQGPEFLTYFQNEAQLEKSRLLSDRFSAERPKGSFSTLEIQRTEQGDSAMYLCASSLARDTGELFFGEGSRLTVL.

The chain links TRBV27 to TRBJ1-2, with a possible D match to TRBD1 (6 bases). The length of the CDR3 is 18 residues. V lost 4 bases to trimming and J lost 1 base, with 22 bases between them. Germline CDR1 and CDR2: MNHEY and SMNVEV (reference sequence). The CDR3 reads CASSSSPGHLEYNYGYTF. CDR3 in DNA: TGTGCCAGCAGTTCCTCTCCGGGACACCTGGAATATAACTATGGCTACACCTTC.

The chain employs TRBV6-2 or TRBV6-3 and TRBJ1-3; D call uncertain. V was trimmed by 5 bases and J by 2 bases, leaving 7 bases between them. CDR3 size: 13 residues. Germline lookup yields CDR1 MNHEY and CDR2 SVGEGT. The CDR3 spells CASSHTTGNTIYF. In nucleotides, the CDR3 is TGTGCCAGCAGTCACACCACTGGAAACACCATATATTTT.

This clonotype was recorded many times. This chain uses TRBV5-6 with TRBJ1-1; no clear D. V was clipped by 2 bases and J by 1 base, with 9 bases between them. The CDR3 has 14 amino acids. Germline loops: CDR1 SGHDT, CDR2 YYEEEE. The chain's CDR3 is CASSLGGPNTEAFF. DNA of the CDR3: TGTGCCAGCAGCTTAGGCGGCCCGAACACTGAAGCTTTCTTT. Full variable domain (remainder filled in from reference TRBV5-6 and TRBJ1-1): DAGVTQSPTHLIKTRGQQVTLRCSPKSGHDTVSWYQQALGQGPQFIFQYYEEEERQRGNFPDRFSGHQFPNYSSELNVNALLLGDSALYLCASSLGGPNTEAFFGQGTRLTVV.

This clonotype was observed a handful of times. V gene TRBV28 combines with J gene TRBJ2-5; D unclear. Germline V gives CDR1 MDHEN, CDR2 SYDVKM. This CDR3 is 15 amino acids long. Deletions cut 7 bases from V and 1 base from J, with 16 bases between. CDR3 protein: CASTPGLRSQETQYF. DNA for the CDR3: TGTGCCAGCACCCCGGGCCTCCGGTCCCAAGAGACCCAGTACTTC.

The DNA for the CDR3 is TGTGCCTGGGATACCGGGACTAGCGGGAGTGATGAGCAGTTCTTC. It encodes CAWDTGTSGSDEQFF. The chain uses TRBV30 and TRBJ2-1, with 14 bases aligning to TRBD2. The CDR3 has 15 residues. V lost 5 bases to trimming and J lost 8 bases; unmatched junction nucleotides: 8. CDR1 GTSNPN and CDR2 SVGIG come from the germline V gene (reference sequence).

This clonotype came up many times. Here the CDR3 reads CSASRSRVKNIQYF. In nucleotides, the CDR3 is TGCAGTGCCTCGCGTTCGAGGGTCAAAAACATTCAGTACTTC. This chain links TRBV20-1 with TRBJ2-4; tentative D call: TRBD2 (5 bases). CDR1 DFQATT and CDR2 SNEGSKA come from the germline V gene (reference sequence). CDR3 size: 14 residues. V lost 6 bases and J lost 3, with 15 bases in between.

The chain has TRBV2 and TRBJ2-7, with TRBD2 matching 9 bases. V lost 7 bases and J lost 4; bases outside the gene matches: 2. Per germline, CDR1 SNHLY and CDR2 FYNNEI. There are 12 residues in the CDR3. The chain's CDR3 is CASTGLAYEQYF. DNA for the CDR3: TGTGCCAGCACGGGACTAGCATACGAGCAGTACTTC.

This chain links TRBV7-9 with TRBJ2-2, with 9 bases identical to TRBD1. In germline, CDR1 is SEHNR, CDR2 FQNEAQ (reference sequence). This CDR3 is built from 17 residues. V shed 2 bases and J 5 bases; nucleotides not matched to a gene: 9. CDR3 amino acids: CASSLPAGQGKTGELFF. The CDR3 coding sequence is TGTGCCAGCAGCTTACCTGCAGGACAGGGGAAGACCGGGGAGCTGTTTTTT.

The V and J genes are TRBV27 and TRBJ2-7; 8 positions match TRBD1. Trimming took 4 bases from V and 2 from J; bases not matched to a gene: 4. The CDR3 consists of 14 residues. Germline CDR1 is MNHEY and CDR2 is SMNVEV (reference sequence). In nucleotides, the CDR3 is TGTGCCAGCAGTTCTCCGGGACAGGCCTACGAGCAGTACTTC. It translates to CASSSPGQAYEQYF.

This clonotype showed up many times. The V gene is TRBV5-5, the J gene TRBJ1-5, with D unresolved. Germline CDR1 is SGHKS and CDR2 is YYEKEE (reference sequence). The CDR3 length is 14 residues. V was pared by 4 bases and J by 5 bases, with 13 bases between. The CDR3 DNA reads TGTGCCAGCAGCGCGGGCCAAAGTTATCAGCCCCAGCATTTT. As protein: CASSAGQSYQPQHF.